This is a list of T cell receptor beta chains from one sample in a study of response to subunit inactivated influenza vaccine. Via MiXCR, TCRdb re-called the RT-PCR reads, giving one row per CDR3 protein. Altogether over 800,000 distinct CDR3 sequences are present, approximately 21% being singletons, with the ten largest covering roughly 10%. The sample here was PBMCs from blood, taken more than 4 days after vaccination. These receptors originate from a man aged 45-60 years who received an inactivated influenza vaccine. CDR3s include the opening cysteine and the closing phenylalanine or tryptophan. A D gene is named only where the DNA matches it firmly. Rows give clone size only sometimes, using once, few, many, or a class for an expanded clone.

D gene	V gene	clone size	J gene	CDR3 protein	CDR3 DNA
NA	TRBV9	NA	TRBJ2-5	CASSVVNDYRHRVGEETQYF	TGTGCCAGCAGCGTAGTCAATGATTATCGACACAGGGTCGGTGAAGAGACCCAGTACTTC
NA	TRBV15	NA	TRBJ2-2	CATSRDNGFTGELFF	TGTGCCACCAGCAGAGATAACGGATTCACCGGGGAGCTGTTTTTT
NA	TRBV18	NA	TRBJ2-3	CASSPTTIPSTDTQYF	TGTGCCAGCTCACCAACGACAATCCCTAGCACAGATACGCAGTATTTT
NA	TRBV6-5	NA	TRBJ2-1	CASSYSGGGFNEQFF	TGTGCCAGCAGTTACTCCGGGGGAGGTTTCAATGAGCAGTTCTTC
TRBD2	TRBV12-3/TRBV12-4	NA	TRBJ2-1	CASGRLAGGLEQFF	TGTGCCAGCGGACGACTAGCGGGGGGGCTTGAGCAGTTCTTC
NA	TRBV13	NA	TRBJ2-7	CAIGPGLLCWAQQYF	TGTGCCATCGGACCCGGGCTCCTCTGCTGGGCACAGCAGTACTTC
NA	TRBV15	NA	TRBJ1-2	CATSRDAVPRGYTF	TGTGCCACCAGCAGAGATGCAGTCCCTCGGGGCTACACCTTC
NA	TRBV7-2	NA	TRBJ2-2	CASSLAQGSGELFF	TGTGCCAGCAGCTTAGCCCAGGGTTCCGGGGAGCTGTTTTTT
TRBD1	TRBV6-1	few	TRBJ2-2	CASNRQGITGELFF	TGTGCCAGCAATAGACAGGGGATCACCGGGGAGCTGTTTTTT
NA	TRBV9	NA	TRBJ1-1	CASSESGGRGNTEAFF	TGTGCCAGCAGCGAAAGCGGTGGCAGGGGTAATACTGAAGCTTTCTTT
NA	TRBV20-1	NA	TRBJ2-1	CSARDLERGDEQFF	TGCAGTGCTAGAGATTTGGAAAGGGGTGATGAGCAGTTCTTC
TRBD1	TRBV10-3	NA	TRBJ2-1	CAISGGTGGAYNEQFF	TGTGCCATCAGTGGCGGCACAGGGGGAGCCTACAATGAGCAGTTCTTC
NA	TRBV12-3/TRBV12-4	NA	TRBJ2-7	CASSMHSVYEQYF	TGTGCCAGCAGTATGCACAGCGTCTACGAGCAGTACTTC
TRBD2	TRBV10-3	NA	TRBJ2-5	CAISERPSGKETQYF	TGTGCCATCAGTGAGCGTCCTAGCGGGAAGGAGACCCAGTACTTC